This passage covers 2 T cell receptor beta chains from one sample sequenced in a study of regulatory T cells in long-lasting Graves disease. Noted time point: newly diagnosed GD, antithyroid drugs for less than 3 months. From PBMCs, RNA was extracted and then used to make the TCR library. In building TCR beta libraries, iRepertoire HTBI primers were used together with Arm-PCR of CDR3 regions. TCRdb ran MiXCR on the multiplex PCR reads and lists one entry per CDR3 protein. The sample holds about 520,000 distinct CDR3 sequences; more than 10% are singletons and the top ten take approximately 9%. These same records also appear under a second study, on T cells in Graves' hyperthyroidism and ophthalmopathy.

The specimen comprised peripheral blood mononuclear cells (PBMCs), sampled at new diagnosis, from a patient treated with antithyroid drugs. Every receptor here comes from a woman in her 30s with Graves disease.

This clonotype was counted between two and nine times. The chain joins TRBV19 to TRBJ2-1; TRBD2 matches 14 bases. CDR3 length: 15 residues. V was pared by 5 bases and J by 9 bases, with 6 bases of the junction left unmatched. The germline V gene has CDR1 LNHDA and CDR2 SQIVND (reference sequence). CDR3 sequence (DNA): TGTGCCAGTAGTGGACGACTAGCGGGAGGGACTGAGCAGTTCTTC. This translates into CASSGRLAGGTEQFF.

Only a few counts were recorded for this clonotype. This chain connects TRBV28 to TRBJ2-7; D is perhaps TRBD1 (6 bases). The germline V gene encodes CDR1 MDHEN and CDR2 SYDVKM. V dropped 7 bases and J dropped 2 bases, with 12 bases sitting between them. This CDR3 comprises 13 residues. The CDR3 sequence is CASTLKGAYEQYF. The DNA of the CDR3 is TGTGCCAGCACCCTAAAGGGGGCCTACGAGCAGTACTTC.